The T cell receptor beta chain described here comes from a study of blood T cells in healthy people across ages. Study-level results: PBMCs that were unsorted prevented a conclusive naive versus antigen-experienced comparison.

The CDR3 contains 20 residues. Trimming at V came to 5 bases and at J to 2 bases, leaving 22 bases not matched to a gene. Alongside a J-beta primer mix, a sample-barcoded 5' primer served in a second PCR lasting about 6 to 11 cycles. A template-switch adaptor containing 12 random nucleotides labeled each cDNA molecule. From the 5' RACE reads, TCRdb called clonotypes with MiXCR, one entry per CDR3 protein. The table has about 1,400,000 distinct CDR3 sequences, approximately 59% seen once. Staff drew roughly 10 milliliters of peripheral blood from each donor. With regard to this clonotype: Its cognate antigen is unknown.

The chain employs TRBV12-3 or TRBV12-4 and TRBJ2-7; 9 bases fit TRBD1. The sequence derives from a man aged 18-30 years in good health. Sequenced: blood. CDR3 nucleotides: TGTGCCAGCAGTCTTCCCCCCTTGGACAGGGGACCCGAACCTACCTACGAGCAGTACTTC. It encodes CASSLPPLDRGPEPTYEQYF.